This TCR beta chain originates from a study of cytomegalovirus exposure and HLA in healthy donors. General observations from the study: V segments that were indistinguishable, TRBV6-2 and TRBV6-3 among them, were omitted from analysis. Most of the TCR beta V segments (in an earlier analysis) were productive either about 87% or about 30% of the time. Usually a TCR sequence was rare, but some public TCRs were found in many donors.

Points on this clone: Its antigen is not identified.

V lost 4 bases to trimming and J lost 7 bases, with 11 bases between them. CDR1 is SGHNT, CDR2 YENEEA, per germline. CDR3 length: 13 residues. Primers included in the PCR were 60 Vbeta and 13 Jbeta primers. Measured with immunoSEQ multiplex PCR; TCRdb has only the in-frame clones, and not every one. The sample lists approximately 240,000 clones; about 81% were seen once. The source of this sequence is a woman aged 40 to 49 in good health and CMV-seropositive. V usage is TRBV11-3 and J usage is TRBJ2-1; tentative D call: TRBD1 (6 bases). Input material: PBMCs. In DNA, the CDR3 is TGTGCCAGCAGCTATGGGGGCTTGAATGAGCAGTTCTTC. As protein: CASSYGGLNEQFF.